This is a list of T cell receptor beta chains from one sample in a study of circulating tumor DNA in untreated peripheral T-cell lymphoma. Profiled with immunoSEQ multiplex PCR; TCRdb holds only in-frame clones, not every one. This table holds over 4,000 clones, 60% to 75% found once. The sequencing input was tumor tissue. The receptors were sampled from a human donor with peripheral T-cell lymphoma. CDR3s include the opening cysteine and the closing phenylalanine or tryptophan. The D gene is left open where the match is weak.

D gene: TRBD2; V gene: TRBV6-8; J gene: TRBJ2-1; CDR3 DNA: TGTGCCAGCAGTTACAGGATGGGAGGGAAGTTCTTC; CDR3 protein: CASSYRMGGKFF
D gene: -; V gene: TRBV6-4; J gene: TRBJ1-5; CDR3 DNA: TGTGCCAGCAGTTATAGGAGCAATCAGCCCCAGCATTTT; CDR3 protein: CASSYRSNQPQHF
D gene: -; V gene: TRBV19; J gene: TRBJ1-4; CDR3 DNA: TGTGCCAGTAGTCCCTCGGCCAGGTCTAATGAAAAACTGTTTTTT; CDR3 protein: CASSPSARSNEKLFF
D gene: TRBD2; V gene: TRBV11-3; J gene: TRBJ2-3; CDR3 DNA: TGTGCCAGCAGCCTCTTAGCGGGAGGGGGCACAGATACGCAGTATTTT; CDR3 protein: CASSLLAGGGTDTQYF
D gene: TRBD1; V gene: TRBV6-8; J gene: TRBJ1-2; CDR3 DNA: TGTGCCAGCCACCCAGGGACAGACACTTATGGCTACACCTTC; CDR3 protein: CASHPGTDTYGYTF
D gene: TRBD1; V gene: TRBV19; J gene: TRBJ2-3; CDR3 DNA: TGTGCCAGTAGGCGGGACAGGGACCCAGATACGCAGTATTTT; CDR3 protein: CASRRDRDPDTQYF
D gene: TRBD2; V gene: TRBV19; J gene: TRBJ2-3; CDR3 DNA: TGTGCCAGTAGGTTGTACGGGAGGACCTCAGATACGCAGTATTTT; CDR3 protein: CASRLYGRTSDTQYF
D gene: -; V gene: TRBV18; J gene: TRBJ2-5; CDR3 DNA: TGTGCCAGCTCCCCGAACGGGCTTTCTAGGCAGACCCAGTACTTC; CDR3 protein: CASSPNGLSRQTQYF
D gene: -; V gene: TRBV6-7; J gene: TRBJ1-1; CDR3 DNA: TGTGCCAGCAGTTACTGGGGAAACACTGAAGCTTTCTTT; CDR3 protein: CASSYWGNTEAFF
D gene: -; V gene: TRBV30; J gene: TRBJ1-3; CDR3 DNA: TGTGCCTGGAGTGTTAAGGGTTATACCATATATTTT; CDR3 protein: CAWSVKGYTIYF